The 28 T cell receptor beta chains presented below share a single source sample, sequenced in a study of CD8+ T cells in alopecia areata. The authors extracted RNA and reverse transcribed it into cDNA as the sequencing template. The repertoire was sequenced with immunoSEQ multiplex PCR; TCRdb's copy has only in-frame clones and lacks some. Counted here are more than 110,000 clones, around 60% occurring once; the ten biggest clones make up 6.4%. The sample in question was CD4+ T cells sorted from blood, obtained at week 0. These TCRs come from a human donor with alopecia areata.

This clone was detected only once. The chain links TRBV30 to TRBJ2-7; perhaps D is TRBD1 or TRBD2 (7 bases each). V lost 3 bases and J 2 bases, leaving 20 bases between the germline ends. Germline lookup yields CDR1 GTSNPN and CDR2 SVGIG (reference sequence). This CDR3 is built from 16 residues. Here the CDR3 reads CAWSPQGEGGPYEQYF. The CDR3 nucleotides read TGTGCCTGGAGCCCCCAGGGGGAGGGAGGTCCCTACGAGCAGTACTTC.

The chain joins TRBV15 to TRBJ2-2, with 7 positions matching TRBD2. CDR3 length: 16 residues. Trimming cost V 3 bases and J 3 bases; bases outside gene matches: 7. Germline assignment: CDR1 LNHNV and CDR2 YYDKDF (reference sequence). The DNA of the CDR3 is TGTGCCACCAGCAGCGCTGGGGGGGAACACACCGGGGAGCTGTTTTTT. Its protein product is CATSSAGGEHTGELFF. Using reference TRBV15 and TRBJ2-2 for the parts outside the CDR3, the full variable domain is DAMVIQNPRYQVTQFGKPVTLSCSQTLNHNVMYWYQQKSSQAPKLLFHYYDKDFNNEADTPDNFQSRRPNTSFCFLDIRSPGLGDTAMYLCATSSAGGEHTGELFFGEGSRLTVL.

This clone was seen only a few times. The chain joins TRBV29-1 to TRBJ2-1, with TRBD1 identical over 8 bases. This CDR3 comprises 14 residues. V gave up 3 bases and J gave up 7 bases; unmatched junction bases: 8. In germline, CDR1 is SQVTM, CDR2 ANQGSEA. Written as DNA, the CDR3 is TGCAGCGTTGATGGGTCAGGGGGCCTAAATGAGCAGTTCTTC. This sequence encodes CSVDGSGGLNEQFF.

This clone has more than one count but fewer than ten. The chain links TRBV6-4 to TRBJ2-3; 7 bases are a match to TRBD2. The germline gives CDR1 MRHNA, CDR2 SNTAGT. J lost 6 bases, V lost 4 bases, and 1 base had no gene match. The CDR3 has 12 amino acids. This CDR3 reads CASSGAGDTQYF. CDR3 DNA: TGTGCCAGCAGTGGAGCGGGGGATACGCAGTATTTT.

J is TRBJ1-1 and V is TRBV7-2; D may be TRBD1 (5 bases). Germline V gives CDR1 SGHTA, CDR2 FQGNSA. Trimming took off 5 bases at V and 1 base at J, with 11 bases between the two ends. CDR3 length: 14 amino acids. CDR3 bases: TGTGCCAGCAGCCGTAATCAGGGGAACACTGAAGCTTTCTTT. Protein sequence: CASSRNQGNTEAFF.

V is TRBV5-4 and J is TRBJ2-6; a possible D gene is TRBD2 (6 bases). Germline CDR1 reads SGHNT; CDR2 reads YYREEE (reference sequence). The CDR3 covers 15 residues. V was clipped by 4 bases and J by 2 bases, with 10 bases between them. CDR3 residues: CASSRSGAGANVLTF. For the CDR3, the DNA is TGTGCCAGCAGCCGGTCGGGGGCTGGGGCCAACGTCCTGACTTTC.

V and J are TRBV18 and TRBJ1-1; the D is unclear. The germline V gene encodes CDR1 KGHSH and CDR2 LQKENI. The CDR3 length is 13 residues. Trimming removed 2 bases at V and 1 base at J, with 5 bases between. CDR3 nucleotide sequence: TGTGCCAGCTCACCAGGCACGAACACTGAAGCTTTCTTT. Amino acid sequence: CASSPGTNTEAFF.

This clone was picked up many times. The chain carries TRBV4-1 and TRBJ1-1; TRBD1 might be the D (6 bases). The CDR3 is 19 amino acids. V lost 4 bases and J lost 0, with 24 bases in between. CDR1 MGHRA and CDR2 YSYEKL come from the germline V gene. The CDR3 bases are TGCGCCAGCAGCCCACGTTCTGCTTTGTTCCGGGGGCTGAACACTGAAGCTTTCTTT. It is translated as CASSPRSALFRGLNTEAFF.

This clone has more than one count but fewer than ten. The chain uses TRBV10-3 and TRBJ1-2, with D possibly being TRBD1 (6 bases). This CDR3 region has 16 residues. V lost 2 bases, J lost 1 base, and 14 bases lay in between. Per germline, CDR1 ENHRY and CDR2 SYGVKD. DNA of the CDR3: TGTGCCATCAGTGAGCCAGGGGACACGATTAACTATGGCTACACCTTC. Encoded protein: CAISEPGDTINYGYTF.

This clone was counted between two and nine times. The chain is built from TRBV29-1 and TRBJ2-1; a weak D match, TRBD2 (6 bases). Germline V gene sequence: CDR1 SQVTM, CDR2 ANQGSEA. This CDR3 is built from 13 residues. V was trimmed by 3 bases and J by 4 bases, leaving 10 bases between them. CDR3 DNA: TGCAGCGTTGACGCGGGGATTTACAATGAGCAGTTCTTC. Translation gives CSVDAGIYNEQFF.

The chain uses TRBV5-6 and TRBJ1-1; D possibly corresponds to TRBD1 (5 bases). Trimming shortened V by 2 bases and J by 6 bases, and 17 bases separated the two germline ends. The CDR3 totals 15 residues. The germline V gene has CDR1 SGHDT and CDR2 YYEEEE. The CDR3 is CASSFVFGASPEAFF. The CDR3 region has the DNA TGTGCCAGCAGCTTTGTATTTGGGGCCTCCCCTGAAGCTTTCTTT.

This chain uses TRBV5-1 with TRBJ1-2, with D hard to call. This CDR3 spans 15 amino acids. Germline values: CDR1 SGHRS, CDR2 YFSETQ. V was shortened by 0 bases and J by 4 bases, with 13 bases between the two germline ends. The CDR3 here is CASSLDGKGIYGYTF. DNA for the CDR3: TGCGCCAGCAGCTTGGATGGGAAAGGTATCTATGGCTACACCTTC. Full variable domain (rest looked up from reference TRBV5-1 and TRBJ1-2): KAGVTQTPRYLIKTRGQQVTLSCSPISGHRSVSWYQQTPGQGLQFLFEYFSETQRNKGNFPGRFSGRQFSNSRSEMNVSTLELGDSALYLCASSLDGKGIYGYTFGSGTRLTVV.

The rearrangement uses TRBV4-3 and TRBJ2-1; 7 nucleotides align to TRBD2. The CDR3 runs 13 residues. After removal of 5 bases from V and 10 bases from J, the junction contained 8 bases not matched to a gene. CDR1 is LGHNA and CDR2 is YSLEER in the germline V gene. The CDR3 nucleotides read TGCGCCAGCAGCACACCCTACGGGGGGGAGCAGTTCTTC. This translates into CASSTPYGGEQFF.

CDR3 protein: CASSRQGSTDTQYF. CDR3 coding DNA: TGTGCCAGCAGCCGCCAAGGGAGTACAGATACGCAGTATTTT. The rearrangement uses TRBV5-6 and TRBJ2-3; D is possibly TRBD2 (5 bases). Trimming left V 4 bases short and J 3 bases short, with 12 bases between. The CDR3 spans 14 residues. CDR1 is SGHDT and CDR2 is YYEEEE in the germline V gene.

A few counts support this clone. V gene TRBV7-2 combines with J gene TRBJ2-6; D is perhaps TRBD1 or TRBD2 (5 bases each). The V and J ends lost 3 bases and 4 bases respectively, with 19 bases between them. The CDR3 extends over 18 amino acids. Germline loops: CDR1 SGHTA, CDR2 FQGNSA. The CDR3 loop is CASSFRGTRILGANVLTF. Here the CDR3 DNA reads TGTGCCAGCAGCTTCCGTGGGACCCGAATATTGGGGGCCAACGTCCTGACTTTC.

The count of this clone is one. CDR3 sequence (DNA): TGTGCCAGCAGCCTTGGACGGAGCTATGGCTACACCTTC. It codes for CASSLGRSYGYTF. The rearrangement uses TRBV14 and TRBJ1-2; D unclear. The CDR3 length is 13 residues. V was cut by 4 bases and J by 4 bases, with 10 bases left in between. Germline CDR1 and CDR2: SGHDN and FVKESK.

This clone has just a few counts. This chain connects TRBV2 to TRBJ1-2, with D hard to call. The CDR3 loop spans 12 amino acids. The V end lost 7 bases, the J end lost 5 bases, and 11 bases lay between the germline ends. Germline lookup yields CDR1 SNHLY and CDR2 FYNNEI. This CDR3 is CASNQDFYGYTF. As DNA, the CDR3 is TGTGCCAGCAACCAGGACTTTTATGGCTACACCTTC.

The rearrangement links TRBV7-2 to TRBJ2-3; 7 bases map to TRBD2. Unmatched junction bases numbered 12, after V lost 0 bases and J lost 6 bases. CDR1 and CDR2 (germline): SGHTA, FQGNSA. The CDR3 contains 17 residues. The CDR3 nucleotides read TGTGCCAGCAGCTTAGCCTGGGGACTACCGCAGGCGGATACGCAGTATTTT. Protein: CASSLAWGLPQADTQYF.

The genes are TRBV5-1 and TRBJ1-6, with 10 bases that match TRBD1. This CDR3 is 15 amino acids long. Per germline, CDR1 SGHRS and CDR2 YFSETQ. V trimming: 3 bases; J trimming: 9 bases; junction bases outside the gene matches: 6. This chain's CDR3 is CASSSVGQGSSPLHF. Here the CDR3 DNA reads TGCGCCAGCAGCTCGGTGGGACAGGGGAGTTCACCCCTCCACTTT.

The V and J genes are TRBV29-1 and TRBJ2-7; 8 bases agree with TRBD2. Per the germline V gene, CDR1 is SQVTM and CDR2 is ANQGSEA. Trimming cost V 4 bases and J 2 bases; bases outside gene matches: 4. The CDR3 has 13 amino acids. For the CDR3, the DNA is TGCAGCGTTGTGACTAGCGTAACCTACGAGCAGTACTTC. Amino acids: CSVVTSVTYEQYF.

Many counts were recorded for this clone. V usage is TRBV7-9 and J usage is TRBJ2-4; D is ambiguous. Germline V gene lookup returns CDR1 SEHNR and CDR2 FQNEAQ (reference sequence). CDR3 length: 14 residues. V lost 5 bases and J 6 bases, leaving 14 bases between the germline ends. This CDR3 is CASSGNWGANIQYF. Written as DNA, the CDR3 is TGTGCCAGCAGCGGGAACTGGGGTGCAAACATTCAGTACTTC.

The J gene is TRBJ2-2, the V gene TRBV7-9; weak D call: TRBD1 (5 bases). Trimming left V 8 bases short and J 0 bases short, with 13 bases between. The CDR3 extends over 15 amino acids. Germline V gives CDR1 SEHNR, CDR2 FQNEAQ (reference sequence). CDR3 sequence reads: CASPQGSSNTGELFF. The CDR3 DNA is TGTGCCAGCCCCCAGGGAAGCTCGAACACCGGGGAGCTGTTTTTT.

This clone appeared a few times. J is TRBJ2-1 and V is TRBV30; maybe TRBD2 (5 bases). V lost 0 bases and J 9 bases, leaving 9 bases between the germline ends. Germline lookup yields CDR1 GTSNPN and CDR2 SVGIG (reference sequence). The CDR3 runs to 12 residues. The CDR3 protein is CAWSVGGLEQFF. The CDR3 region has the DNA TGTGCCTGGAGTGTAGGAGGACTTGAGCAGTTCTTC.

The chain links TRBV30 to TRBJ2-1, with D uncertain. CDR1 and CDR2 from the germline V gene are GTSNPN and SVGIG (reference sequence). Deletions cut 5 bases from V and 0 bases from J, with 14 bases between. The CDR3 has 15 residues. In DNA, the CDR3 is TGTGCCTGGGACGCCGGGTCGAGCTCCTACAATGAGCAGTTCTTC. Protein sequence: CAWDAGSSSYNEQFF.

The DNA for the CDR3 is TGCGCCAGCAGCCTTCGACCCAGCGGGGGGGGCTCAGATACGCAGTATTTT. It yields the protein CASSLRPSGGGSDTQYF. This chain links TRBV4-3 with TRBJ2-3; 10 positions agree with TRBD2. Unmatched junction bases numbered 11, after V lost 4 bases and J lost 4 bases. Per germline, CDR1 LGHNA and CDR2 YSLEER. The CDR3 runs to 17 residues.

The J gene is TRBJ2-7, the V gene TRBV4-3; D unresolved. The CDR3 is 17 amino acids. The germline V gene encodes CDR1 LGHNA and CDR2 YSLEER. The V end was cut by 2 bases, the J end by 2 bases, with 19 bases between. CDR3 sequence: CASSQPRRCKETYEQYF. The DNA for the CDR3 is TGCGCCAGCAGCCAACCTCGCCGGTGTAAGGAAACCTACGAGCAGTACTTC.

The chain joins TRBV23-1 to TRBJ2-1, with 7 bases fitting TRBD1. TRBV23-1 is reported as an ORF; its role is uncertain. V was clipped by 3 bases and J by 3 bases; unmatched bases: 8. The CDR3 covers 16 residues. CDR3 DNA: TGCGCCAGCAGTCATGGGGACAGTAAACTCTACAATGAGCAGTTCTTC. Translation: CASSHGDSKLYNEQFF.

The rearrangement joins TRBV11-3 to TRBJ2-1; D gene ambiguous. The germline gives CDR1 SGHNT, CDR2 YENEEA. The CDR3 is 13 amino acids. The ends were cut back, 5 bases at V and 10 bases at J, with 15 bases in the middle. CDR3 in amino acids: CASSPRLESEQFF. The DNA for the CDR3 is TGTGCCAGCAGCCCCCGGCTCGAGAGCGAGCAGTTCTTC.